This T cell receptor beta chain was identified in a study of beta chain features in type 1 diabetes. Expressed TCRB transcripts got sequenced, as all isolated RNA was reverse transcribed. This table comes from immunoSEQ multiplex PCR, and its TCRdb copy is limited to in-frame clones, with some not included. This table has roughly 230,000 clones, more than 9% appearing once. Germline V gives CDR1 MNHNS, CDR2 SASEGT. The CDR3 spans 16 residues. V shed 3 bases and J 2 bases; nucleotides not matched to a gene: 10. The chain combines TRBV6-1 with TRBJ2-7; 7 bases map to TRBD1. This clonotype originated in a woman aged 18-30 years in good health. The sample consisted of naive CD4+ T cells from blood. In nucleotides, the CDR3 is TGTGCCAGCAGTGAGGGGACAGTTGGGACCCCCTACGAGCAGTACTTC. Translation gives CASSEGTVGTPYEQYF.